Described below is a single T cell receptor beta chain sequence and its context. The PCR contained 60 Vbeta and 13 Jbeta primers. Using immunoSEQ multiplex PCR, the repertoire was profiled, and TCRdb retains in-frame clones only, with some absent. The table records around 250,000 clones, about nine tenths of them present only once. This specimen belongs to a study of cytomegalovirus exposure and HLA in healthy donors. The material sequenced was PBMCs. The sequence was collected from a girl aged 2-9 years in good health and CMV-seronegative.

This chain's CDR3 is CASSPTPQGSVHEQYF. CDR3 sequence (DNA): TGTGCCAGCAGTCCCACCCCCCAGGGTTCGGTCCACGAGCAGTACTTC. This chain connects TRBV27 to TRBJ2-7; tentative D call: TRBD1 (5 bases). CDR1 is MNHEY and CDR2 is SMNVEV in the germline V gene (reference sequence). CDR3 length: 16 amino acids. V lost 5 bases and J 5 bases, leaving 22 bases between the germline ends.